These 11 T cell receptor beta chains were sequenced from one sample in a study of T-cell reconstitution after alpha-beta-depleted transplantation in children. Study conclusions and caveats: When one year had passed after transplant, most T-cell counts and diversity came from newly produced T cells.

Unique molecular identifiers were incorporated into the prepared TCRbeta library. In TCRdb, the PCR reads were re-called with MiXCR into one record per CDR3 protein. The profile shows approximately 300,000 distinct CDR3 sequences, roughly 8.2% of them singletons. Their antigens remain unidentified. The material was peripheral blood, obtained 360 days after TCRalphabeta/CD19-depleted stem cell transplant. The receptor set was obtained from a female patient aged 2-15 years who had a stem cell transplant for Fanconi anemia, so the T cells may come from the graft donor.

This clonotype was seen repeatedly, ten times or more. The chain carries TRBV13 and TRBJ2-3; weak D call: TRBD2 (5 bases). Per the germline V gene, CDR1 is PRHDT and CDR2 is FYEKMQ (reference sequence). Trimming removed 5 bases at V and 2 bases at J, with 23 bases between. CDR3 size: 18 residues. The chain's CDR3 is CASSVGLLGSWDTDTQYF. CDR3 sequence (DNA): TGTGCCAGCAGCGTGGGCCTACTAGGATCCTGGGACACAGATACGCAGTATTTT.

This clonotype was counted only a few times. This chain uses TRBV30 with TRBJ1-2, with a tentative D call TRBD1 (5 bases). Per the germline V gene, CDR1 is GTSNPN and CDR2 is SVGIG (reference sequence). This CDR3 is built from 13 residues. V dropped 0 bases and J dropped 8 bases, with 13 bases sitting between them. CDR3 residues: CAWSVKVGVGYTF. The CDR3 nucleotides are TGTGCCTGGAGTGTAAAGGTGGGGGTAGGCTACACCTTC.

This clonotype has a handful of counts. This chain uses TRBV4-1 with TRBJ2-5; possibly TRBD2 for D (5 bases). In germline, CDR1 is MGHRA, CDR2 YSYEKL. V lost 6 bases, J lost 5 bases, and 16 bases lay in between. This CDR3 has 14 amino acids. The chain's CDR3 is CASSQTPGKETQYF. CDR3 DNA: TGCGCCAGCAGTCAAACCCCCGGGAAGGAGACCCAGTACTTC.

This clonotype was seen only a few times. The chain joins TRBV5-7 to TRBJ1-5; D remains ambiguous. TRBV5-7 is an ORF; its function is uncertain. This CDR3 spans 16 amino acids. The germline V and J ends were trimmed by 0 bases and 0 bases, with 10 bases remaining between them. DNA of the CDR3: TGTGCCAGCAGCTTGGATAAGGATTATAGCAATCAGCCCCAGCATTTT. This encodes CASSLDKDYSNQPQHF.

There are a few counts of this clonotype. The chain uses TRBV15 and TRBJ2-7; D possibly corresponds to TRBD1 (5 bases). Germline CDR1 is LNHNV and CDR2 is YYDKDF (reference sequence). There are 14 residues in the CDR3. Trimming pared 2 bases from V and 4 bases from J, leaving 12 bases between. CDR3 nucleotides: TGTGCCACCAGCAGACCCAGGGCACGATACGAGCAGTACTTC. Encoded protein: CATSRPRARYEQYF. The complete variable domain, with remaining parts taken from reference TRBV15 and TRBJ2-7, reads DAMVIQNPRYQVTQFGKPVTLSCSQTLNHNVMYWYQQKSSQAPKLLFHYYDKDFNNEADTPDNFQSRRPNTSFCFLDIRSPGLGDTAMYLCATSRPRARYEQYFGPGTRLTVT.

The chain is built from TRBV7-3 and TRBJ2-2; the D is unclear. CDR3 size: 14 residues. CDR1 and CDR2 (germline): SGHTA, FQGTGA. V gave up 1 base and J gave up 7 bases, with 10 bases separating them. The CDR3 DNA reads TGTGCCAGCAGCTTAAGTATAACTGGCGGGGAGCTGTTTTTT. Encoded protein: CASSLSITGGELFF.

The sample holds many counts of this clonotype. V usage is TRBV10-3 and J usage is TRBJ1-2; TRBD1 might be the D (6 bases). This CDR3 has 15 residues. V was clipped by 0 bases and J by 0 bases, with 8 bases between them. Germline V gives CDR1 ENHRY, CDR2 SYGVKD. The CDR3: CAISESGHPNYGYTF. The CDR3 region has the DNA TGTGCCATCAGTGAGTCGGGACACCCTAACTATGGCTACACCTTC.

V and J are TRBV6-2 or TRBV6-3 and TRBJ1-2, with TRBD1 as a possible D gene (5 bases). V gave up 5 bases and J gave up 4 bases, with 17 bases separating them. The CDR3 is made up of 15 amino acids. CDR1 MNHEY and CDR2 SVGEGT come from the germline V gene. CDR3 in DNA: TGTGCCAGCAGTCCGCTCCGGGACGGAACCTATGGCTACACCTTC. Residues: CASSPLRDGTYGYTF.

This clonotype was recorded at least ten times. The chain carries TRBV4-2 and TRBJ2-3, with D maybe TRBD2 (6 bases). Trimming shortened V by 4 bases and J by 1 base, and 12 bases separated the two germline ends. This CDR3 is built from 15 residues. Germline CDR1 LGHNA, CDR2 YNFKEQ. The CDR3 here is CASSPGREGTDTQYF. In DNA, the CDR3 is TGTGCCAGCAGCCCGGGAAGGGAGGGCACAGATACGCAGTATTTT.

The gene calls are TRBV6-4 and TRBJ1-6; D call uncertain. The V gene's germline CDR1 is MRHNA and CDR2 SNTAGT. This CDR3 contains 17 residues. The V end lost 4 bases, the J end lost 7 bases, and 20 bases lay between the germline ends. CDR3 sequence (DNA): TGTGCCAGCAGTGTCTGGAGGGAAGAATTACCAAATTCACCCCTCCACTTT. It translates to CASSVWREELPNSPLHF.

This clonotype was picked up many times. The rearrangement links TRBV6-5 to TRBJ2-1; 11 nucleotides line up with TRBD2. Trimming removed 2 bases from V and 7 bases from J; junction bases left unmatched: 4. The germline V gene encodes CDR1 MNHEY and CDR2 SVGAGI. This CDR3 is built from 15 residues. This CDR3 is CASSYIAGGPNEQFF. Written as DNA, the CDR3 is TGTGCCAGCAGTTACATAGCGGGGGGGCCAAATGAGCAGTTCTTC.